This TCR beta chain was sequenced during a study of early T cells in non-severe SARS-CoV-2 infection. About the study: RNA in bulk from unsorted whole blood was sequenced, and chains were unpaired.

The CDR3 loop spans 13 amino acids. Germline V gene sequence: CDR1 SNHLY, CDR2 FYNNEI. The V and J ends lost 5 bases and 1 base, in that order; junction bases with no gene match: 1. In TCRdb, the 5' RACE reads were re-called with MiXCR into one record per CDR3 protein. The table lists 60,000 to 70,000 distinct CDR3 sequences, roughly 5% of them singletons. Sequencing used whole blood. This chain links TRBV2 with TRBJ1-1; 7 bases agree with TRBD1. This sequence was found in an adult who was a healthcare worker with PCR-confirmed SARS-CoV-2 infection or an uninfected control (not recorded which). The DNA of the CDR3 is TGTGCCAGCAGTAGACAGGGGAACACTGAAGCTTTCTTT. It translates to CASSRQGNTEAFF.